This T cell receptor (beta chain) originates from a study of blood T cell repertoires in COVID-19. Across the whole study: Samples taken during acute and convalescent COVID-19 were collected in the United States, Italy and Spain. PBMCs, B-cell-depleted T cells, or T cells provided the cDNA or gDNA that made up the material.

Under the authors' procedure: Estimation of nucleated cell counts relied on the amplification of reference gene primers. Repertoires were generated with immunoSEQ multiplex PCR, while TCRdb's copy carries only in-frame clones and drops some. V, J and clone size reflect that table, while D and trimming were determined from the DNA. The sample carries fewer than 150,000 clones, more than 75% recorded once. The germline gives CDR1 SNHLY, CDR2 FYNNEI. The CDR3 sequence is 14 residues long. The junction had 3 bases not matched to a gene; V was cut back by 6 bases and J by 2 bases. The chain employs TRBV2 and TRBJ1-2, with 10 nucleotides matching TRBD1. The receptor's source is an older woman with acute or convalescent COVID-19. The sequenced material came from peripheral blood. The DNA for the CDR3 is TGTGCCAGCAGCAGACAGGGGGCGAACTATGGCTACACCTTC. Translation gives CASSRQGANYGYTF.